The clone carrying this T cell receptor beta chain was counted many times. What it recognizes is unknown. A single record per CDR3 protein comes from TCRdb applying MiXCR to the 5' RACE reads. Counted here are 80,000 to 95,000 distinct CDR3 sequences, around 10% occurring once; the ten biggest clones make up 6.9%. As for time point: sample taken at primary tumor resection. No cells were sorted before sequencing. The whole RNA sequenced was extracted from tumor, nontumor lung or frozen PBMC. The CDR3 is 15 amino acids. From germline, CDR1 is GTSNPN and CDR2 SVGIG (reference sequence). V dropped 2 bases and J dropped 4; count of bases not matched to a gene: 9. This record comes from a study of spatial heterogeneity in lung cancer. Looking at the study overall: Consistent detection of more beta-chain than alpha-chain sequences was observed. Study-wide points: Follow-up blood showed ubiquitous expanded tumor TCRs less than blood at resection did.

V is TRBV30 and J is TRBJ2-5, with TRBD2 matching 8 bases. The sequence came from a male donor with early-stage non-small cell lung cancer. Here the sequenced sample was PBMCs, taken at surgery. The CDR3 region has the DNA TGTGCCTGGAGTCTTAGCGGGACCCTAGGAGAGACCCAGTACTTC. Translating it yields CAWSLSGTLGETQYF.